This TCR beta chain comes out of a study of human T cells and chemical hapten exposure. Background on the study: Small pooled library volume differences mainly caused per-sample TCR yield variation.

One entry per CDR3 protein, called by TCRdb with MiXCR from the RACE reads. The sample records approximately 350,000 distinct CDR3 sequences, roughly 6.3% being singletons. As to time point: patch test 2, 6 weeks after DPC sensitization. This sample's treatment: therapeutic diphenylcyclopropenone sensitization with weekly scalp DPC. The template was total RNA from unfractionated whole blood. This clonotype occurred many times. Trimming cost V 2 bases and J 0 bases, with 11 bases left between them. Germline V gene sequence: CDR1 SGHTA, CDR2 FQGNSA. There are 17 residues in the CDR3. Sample: whole blood, taken in connection with sensitization to the hapten diphenylcyclopropenone (DPC). The gene calls are TRBV7-2 and TRBJ1-6; D unresolved. The sequence was obtained from a woman between 18 and 30 years old with alopecia areata. Some clones in this sample may be carry-over from other donors' samples. CDR3 DNA sequence: TGTGCCAGCAGCTTAATTGGGTCGAGCTCCTATAATTCACCCCTCCACTTT. This codes for CASSLIGSSSYNSPLHF.